These 4 T cell receptor beta chains share one sample of origin, sequenced in a study of T-cell memory formation after mild COVID-19. TCRdb ran MiXCR on the 5' RACE reads and lists one entry per CDR3 protein. The sample contains about 200,000 distinct CDR3 sequences, around 15% of which appear only once. The source material was PBMCs or a T cell subset sorted from them (not recorded which). Source of these receptors: an adult woman who had mild COVID-19 (a few samples of this study predate the infection). Cell type and time point are not known.

This clonotype was counted only a few times. V is TRBV5-1 and J is TRBJ2-5; a weak D match, TRBD2 (5 bases). Germline V gene lookup returns CDR1 SGHRS and CDR2 YFSETQ. V was clipped by 6 bases and J by 9 bases, with 18 bases between them. CDR3 length: 13 amino acids. The CDR3 nucleotides are TGCGCCAGCACCTCCAACCTCGGAGGCGCCCAGTACTTC. Translating gives CASTSNLGGAQYF.

This clonotype was observed a few times. This chain uses TRBV5-1 with TRBJ2-5; tentatively, D is TRBD2 (6 bases). Germline V gene data show CDR1 as SGHRS and CDR2 as YFSETQ. The CDR3 is 14 residues long. The V gene lost 5 bases and the J gene lost 2 bases, with 13 bases spanning the gap. CDR3 loop: CASSLGTQQETQYF. CDR3 bases: TGCGCCAGCAGTTTAGGGACTCAGCAAGAGACCCAGTACTTC.

This clonotype appeared many times. The chain couples TRBV6-5 to TRBJ2-7; no clear D gene. There are 13 residues in the CDR3. V lost 10 bases and J 0 bases, leaving 13 bases between the germline ends. Germline CDR1 reads MNHEY; CDR2 reads SVGAGI. The CDR3: CATRPPGSYEQYF. CDR3 nucleotides: TGTGCCACCAGACCCCCGGGCTCCTACGAGCAGTACTTC.

The chain joins TRBV7-6 to TRBJ2-1; D assignment may be TRBD1 or TRBD2 (5 bases each). Trimming took off 3 bases at V and 9 bases at J, with 12 bases between the two ends. Germline CDR1 and CDR2: SGHVS and FNYEAQ. This CDR3 has 13 amino acids. CDR3 sequence reads: CASSLGREGEQFF. The CDR3 DNA reads as TGTGCCAGCAGCTTGGGGCGAGAGGGTGAGCAGTTCTTC.